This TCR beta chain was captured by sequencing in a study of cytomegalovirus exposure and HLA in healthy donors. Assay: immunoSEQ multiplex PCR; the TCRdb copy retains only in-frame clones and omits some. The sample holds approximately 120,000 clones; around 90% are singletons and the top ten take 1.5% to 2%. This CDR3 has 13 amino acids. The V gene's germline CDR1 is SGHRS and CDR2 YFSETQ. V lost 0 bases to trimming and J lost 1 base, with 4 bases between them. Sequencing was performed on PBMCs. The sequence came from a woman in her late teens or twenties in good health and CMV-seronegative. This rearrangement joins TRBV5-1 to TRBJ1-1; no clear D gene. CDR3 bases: TGCGCCAGCAGCTTGGCAAAGAACACTGAAGCTTTCTTT. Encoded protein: CASSLAKNTEAFF. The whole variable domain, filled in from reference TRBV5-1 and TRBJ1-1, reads KAGVTQTPRYLIKTRGQQVTLSCSPISGHRSVSWYQQTPGQGLQFLFEYFSETQRNKGNFPGRFSGRQFSNSRSEMNVSTLELGDSALYLCASSLAKNTEAFFGQGTRLTVV.